This is a list of T cell receptor beta chains from one sample in a study of T cell responses to AZD1222 COVID-19 vaccine. Repertoires were generated with immunoSEQ multiplex PCR, while TCRdb's copy carries only in-frame clones and drops some. The sample has roughly 70,000 clones, 70% to 90% seen once. Sample: peripheral blood, taken 28 days after the second AZD1222 dose. The receptors shown here come from an adult who received the AZD1222 COVID-19 vaccine. The CDR3 runs from the conserved cysteine through the conserved F or W. A D gene is named only where the DNA matches it firmly. A clone size is listed for some rows: how often the clone was seen (once, few, many), or a class if it is expanded.

.,TRBJ1-3,.,TRBV7-6,TGTGCCAGCAGCAACGGACAGATCTCTGGAAACACCATATATTTT,CASSNGQISGNTIYF
.,TRBJ2-2,.,TRBV30,TGTGCCTGGAGTAGGGGCTCCCTGAACACCGGGGAGCTGTTTTTT,CAWSRGSLNTGELFF
.,TRBJ1-1,.,TRBV19,TGTGCCACTATGGACAGCCGAGGTGGGGCTACTGAAGCTTTCTTT,CATMDSRGGATEAFF
TRBD1,TRBJ2-5,.,TRBV12-5,TGTGCTAGTGGCCGGGGACAGGGGACCGAGACCCAGTACTTC,CASGRGQGTETQYF
.,TRBJ1-1,.,TRBV14,TGTGCCAGCAGCCACCTATACCAGGGGACTGAAGCTTTCTTT,CASSHLYQGTEAFF
.,TRBJ1-2,.,TRBV18,TGTGCCAGCTCACCACCCGAGGCAGGCATAGGCTACACCTTC,CASSPPEAGIGYTF
.,TRBJ2-1,once,TRBV7-3,TGTGCCAGCAGCCCGCAGGGGCGCTCCTACAATGAGCAGTTCTTC,CASSPQGRSYNEQFF
.,TRBJ2-3,.,TRBV12-2,TGTGCAAGTCGCTTAGGGGTTCCCCGCACAGATACGCAGTATTTT,CASRLGVPRTDTQYF
TRBD1,TRBJ2-2,.,TRBV24-1,TGTGCCACCAGTGACCATGGACAGGGGGGAAACGGGGAGCTGTTTTTT,CATSDHGQGGNGELFF
TRBD1,TRBJ1-5,.,TRBV27,TGTGCCAGCAGTATGGACAGGGGTTCGGGCAATCAGCCCCAGCATTTT,CASSMDRGSGNQPQHF